The entry below describes one T cell receptor (beta chain). The antigen is undetermined. The junction does not match germline at one end; this may be a read error. From roughly 21-30 mg of unsorted bulk tissue, DNA and RNA were co-extracted together. All patients had surgically resected primary liver carcinoma. Chronic HBV infection was present in the patients, who were treatment-naive. This sample is part of a study of tumor-infiltrating lymphocytes in primary liver carcinoma. Synthesis of TCR beta cDNA was carried out from approximately 470 ng total RNA with a constant-region primer. Three nested multiplex PCR rounds, a slightly modified ARM-PCR, produced the libraries for TCR beta. TRBV1-TRBV30 forward primers paired with a C-beta reverse primer drove the first two PCR rounds, about 9 cycles each. Via MiXCR, TCRdb re-called the multiplex PCR reads, giving one row per CDR3 protein. The sample yields roughly 100,000 distinct CDR3 sequences, about four fifths seen once.

Germline V gene data show CDR1 as MNHGY and CDR2 as SVAAGI. The CDR3 extends over 13 amino acids. Whole-study findings and limits: Roughly 7.5-25% of top clones, and no more, occurred in all five tumor regions.

The sequence came from a man in his forties with primary liver carcinoma and hepatitis B virus infection. This sequence joins TRBV6-9 and TRBJ2-2, with D perhaps matching TRBD1 (5 bases). Sequencing used liver tumor tissue from sampling region 3. Subset of the sample: tumor region T3, left-lateral pole. Here the CDR3 DNA reads TGTGCCAGCCCCAGGGTGGACACCAGGGAGCTGTTTTTT. This gives the protein CASPRVDTRELFF.